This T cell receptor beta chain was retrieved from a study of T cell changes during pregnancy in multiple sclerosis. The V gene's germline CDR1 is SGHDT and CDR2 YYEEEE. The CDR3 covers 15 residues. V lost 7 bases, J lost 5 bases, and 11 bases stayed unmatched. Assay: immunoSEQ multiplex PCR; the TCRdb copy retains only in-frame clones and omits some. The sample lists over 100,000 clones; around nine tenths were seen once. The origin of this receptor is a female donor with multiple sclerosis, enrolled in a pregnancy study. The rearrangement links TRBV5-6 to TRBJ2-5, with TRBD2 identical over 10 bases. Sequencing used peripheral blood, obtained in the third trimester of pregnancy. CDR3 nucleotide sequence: TGTGCCAGCGCCCCCGTTATTAGCGGGGGGGAGACCCAGTACTTC. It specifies CASAPVISGGETQYF.